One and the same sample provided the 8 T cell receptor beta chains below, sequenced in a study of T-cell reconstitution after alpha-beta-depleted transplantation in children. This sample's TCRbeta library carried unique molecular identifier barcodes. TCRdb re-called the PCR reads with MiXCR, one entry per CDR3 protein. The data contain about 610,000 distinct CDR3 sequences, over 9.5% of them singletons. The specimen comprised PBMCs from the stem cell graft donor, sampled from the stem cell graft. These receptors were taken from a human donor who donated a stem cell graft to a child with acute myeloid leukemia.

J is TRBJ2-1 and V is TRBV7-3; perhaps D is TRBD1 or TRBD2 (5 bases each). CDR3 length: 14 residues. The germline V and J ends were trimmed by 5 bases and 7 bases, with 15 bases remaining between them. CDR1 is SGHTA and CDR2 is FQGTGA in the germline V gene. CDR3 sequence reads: CASSPGRAGNEQFF. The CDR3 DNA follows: TGTGCCAGCAGCCCGGGACGGGCCGGGAATGAGCAGTTCTTC.

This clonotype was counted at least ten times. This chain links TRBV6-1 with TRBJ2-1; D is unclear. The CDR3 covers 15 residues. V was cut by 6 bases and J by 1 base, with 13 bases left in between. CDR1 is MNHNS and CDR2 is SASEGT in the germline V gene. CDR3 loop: CASSKSVPSYNEQFF. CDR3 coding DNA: TGTGCCAGCAGCAAAAGCGTTCCGTCCTACAATGAGCAGTTCTTC.

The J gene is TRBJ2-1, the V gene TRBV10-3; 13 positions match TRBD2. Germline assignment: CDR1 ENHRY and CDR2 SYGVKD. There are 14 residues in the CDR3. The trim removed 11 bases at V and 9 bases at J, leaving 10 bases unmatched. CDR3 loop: CAPPPGLAGIEQFF. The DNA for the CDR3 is TGTGCCCCGCCTCCGGGACTAGCGGGAATTGAGCAGTTCTTC.

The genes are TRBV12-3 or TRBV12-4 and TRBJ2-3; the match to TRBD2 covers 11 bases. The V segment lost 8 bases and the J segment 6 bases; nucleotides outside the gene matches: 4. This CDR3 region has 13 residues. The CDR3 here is CASRTSGPDTQYF. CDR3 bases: TGTGCCAGCCGGACTAGCGGGCCGGATACGCAGTATTTT.

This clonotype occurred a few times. The CDR3 nucleotides read TGTGCCAGCAGCCATCCCCTTACAGGGGGGAATGAAAAACTGTTTTTT. Translating it yields CASSHPLTGGNEKLFF. V is TRBV4-2 and J is TRBJ1-4; TRBD1 matches at 8 bases. J gave up 5 bases and V 3 bases, and 8 bases lay outside the gene matches. Per the germline V gene, CDR1 is LGHNA and CDR2 is YNFKEQ. The CDR3 spans 16 residues.

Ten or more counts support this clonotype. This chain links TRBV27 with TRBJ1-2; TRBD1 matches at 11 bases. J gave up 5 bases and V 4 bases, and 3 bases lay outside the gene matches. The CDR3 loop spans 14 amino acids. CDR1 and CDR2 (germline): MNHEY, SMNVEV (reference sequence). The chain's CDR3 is CASSWGQGVYGYTF. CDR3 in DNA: TGTGCCAGCAGTTGGGGACAGGGGGTATATGGCTACACCTTC.

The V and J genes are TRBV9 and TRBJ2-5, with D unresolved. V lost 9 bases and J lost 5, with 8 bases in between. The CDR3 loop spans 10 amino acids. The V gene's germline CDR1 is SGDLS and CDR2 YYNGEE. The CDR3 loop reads CATMGETQYF. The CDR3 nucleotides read TGTGCCACTATGGGGGAGACCCAGTACTTC. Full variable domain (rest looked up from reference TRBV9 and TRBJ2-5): DSGVTQTPKHLITATGQRVTLRCSPRSGDLSVYWYQQSLDQGLQFLIQYYNGEERAKGNILERFSAQQFPDLHSELNLSSLELGDSALYFCATMGETQYFGPGTRLLVL.

The CDR3: CSASYEQFF. As DNA, the CDR3 is TGCAGTGCTAGCTATGAGCAGTTCTTC. The chain uses TRBV20-1 and TRBJ2-1; no clear D gene. Germline-derived CDR1 and CDR2 are DFQATT and SNEGSKA (reference sequence). Trimming cost V 3 bases and J 8 bases, with 2 bases left between them. The CDR3 is made up of 9 amino acids.